One and the same sample provided the 25 T cell receptor beta chains below, sequenced in a study of cytomegalovirus exposure and HLA in healthy donors. The study ran its PCR with 60 Vbeta and 13 Jbeta primers. The protocol was immunoSEQ multiplex PCR, while the TCRdb copy is restricted to in-frame clones and leaves out a portion. Of more than 80,000 clones in the sample, under 85% were seen once. Sequences were obtained from PBMCs. These receptors originate from a woman aged 40 to 50 in good health and CMV-seropositive.

This chain links TRBV29-1 with TRBJ2-1, with 8 bases that match TRBD2. Looked up from germline, CDR1 is SQVTM and CDR2 is ANQGSEA. This CDR3 is 14 amino acids long. Trimming cost V 6 bases and J 6 bases; bases outside gene matches: 10. The CDR3 DNA is TGCAGCGTCGCCGGGACTAGAGGGGTCAATGAGCAGTTCTTC. Protein product: CSVAGTRGVNEQFF.

The CDR3 reads CAPQGTSGRSRVETQYF. CDR3 nucleotides: TGTGCCCCCCAAGGGACTAGCGGGAGGTCCCGGGTAGAGACCCAGTACTTC. The chain carries TRBV2 and TRBJ2-5, with 15 bases lining up with TRBD2. CDR1 and CDR2 (germline): SNHLY, FYNNEI. V lost 11 bases and J lost 4; bases outside the gene matches: 14. The CDR3 covers 17 residues. Supplemented by reference TRBV2 and TRBJ2-5, the full variable domain reads EPEVTQTPSHQVTQMGQEVILRCVPISNHLYFYWYRQILGQKVEFLVSFYNNEISEKSEIFDDQFSVERPDGSNFTLKIRSTKLEDSAMYFCAPQGTSGRSRVETQYFGPGTRLLVL.

In this sample, this clone turned up a few times. Written as DNA, the CDR3 is TGCGCCAGCAGCCCCACCTCTCGGGACAGGGGGCCGGTCGAGCAGTACTTC. It codes for CASSPTSRDRGPVEQYF. The chain couples TRBV5-1 to TRBJ2-7, with 12 nucleotides matching TRBD1. CDR1 is SGHRS, CDR2 YFSETQ, per germline. This CDR3 is built from 17 residues. Trimming cost V 4 bases and J 6 bases; bases outside gene matches: 14.

CDR3 amino acids: CASSYSGTSDNYEQYF. The CDR3 nucleotides read TGCGCCAGCAGCTATTCCGGGACTAGCGACAACTACGAGCAGTACTTC. V gene TRBV5-1 combines with J gene TRBJ2-7; 10 bases are a match to TRBD2. CDR1 SGHRS and CDR2 YFSETQ come from the germline V gene. V shed 3 bases, J shed 3 bases, and the junction held 9 bases outside the gene matches. CDR3 length equals 16 residues.

This clone was detected a few times. J is TRBJ1-3 and V is TRBV5-4; TRBD1 might be the D (6 bases). The CDR3 totals 15 residues. Germline CDR1 and CDR2: SGHNT and YYREEE (reference sequence). Trimming removed 3 bases at V and 0 bases at J, with 10 bases between. CDR3 region: CASSSGQSSGNTIYF. The CDR3 bases are TGTGCCAGCAGCTCCGGACAGAGCTCTGGAAACACCATATATTTT. The full variable domain, rest sourced from reference TRBV5-4 and TRBJ1-3, is ETGVTQSPTHLIKTRGQQVTLRCSSQSGHNTVSWYQQALGQGPQFIFQYYREEENGRGNFPPRFSGLQFPNYSSELNVNALELDDSALYLCASSSGQSSGNTIYFGEGSWLTVV.

The rearrangement uses TRBV9 and TRBJ2-7; D may be TRBD2 (5 bases). From germline, CDR1 is SGDLS and CDR2 YYNGEE. The CDR3 length is 15 residues. V lost 3 bases and J 6 bases, leaving 19 bases between the germline ends. CDR3 in DNA: TGTGCCAGCAGCGCCCAGGCGGGCGGGCTAGCCGAGCAGTACTTC. Translated, it gives CASSAQAGGLAEQYF.

The genes are TRBV4-1 and TRBJ2-1; no definite D call. This CDR3 comprises 16 residues. The V gene lost 4 bases and the J gene lost 0 bases, with 13 bases spanning the gap. Germline V lookup: CDR1 MGHRA, CDR2 YSYEKL. Here the CDR3 DNA reads TGCGCCAGCAGCCCAGAGAGCTCAGGCTCCTACAATGAGCAGTTCTTC. Translating gives CASSPESSGSYNEQFF.

Written as DNA, the CDR3 is TGTGCCAGCTCATTAACGGGGTCCTACGAGCAGTACTTC. Translation: CASSLTGSYEQYF. The chain couples TRBV18 to TRBJ2-7; D perhaps matches TRBD2 (5 bases). The germline CDR1 and CDR2 sequences are KGHSH and LQKENI. The V and J ends lost 5 bases and 1 base respectively, with 9 bases between them. CDR3 size: 13 residues.

The chain carries TRBV15 and TRBJ2-7; D perhaps matches TRBD2 (6 bases). Trimming cost V 0 bases and J 2 bases, with 8 bases left between them. This CDR3 comprises 14 residues. The germline V gene encodes CDR1 LNHNV and CDR2 YYDKDF (reference sequence). CDR3 bases: TGTGCCACCAGCAGAGAACTAGCTACCTACGAGCAGTACTTC. Translation: CATSRELATYEQYF.

This clone showed up just a few times. The chain couples TRBV28 to TRBJ1-4, with TRBD1 matching 12 bases. The CDR3 loop spans 16 amino acids. Looked up from germline, CDR1 is MDHEN and CDR2 is SYDVKM. Germline trimming cut 5 bases from V and 8 bases from J; bases unmatched to any gene: 9. CDR3 sequence: CASSDPGQGAREKLFF. CDR3 DNA sequence: TGTGCCAGCAGTGATCCGGGACAGGGGGCACGGGAAAAACTGTTTTTT.

The gene calls are TRBV27 and TRBJ2-1; possible D gene TRBD1, 5 bases. The CDR3 covers 12 residues. V was pared by 7 bases and J by 10 bases, with 14 bases between. CDR1 is MNHEY and CDR2 is SMNVEV in the germline V gene (reference sequence). This CDR3 reads CASTQDSREQFF. The CDR3 coding sequence is TGTGCCAGCACCCAAGACAGCAGAGAGCAGTTCTTC.

The chain combines TRBV5-1 with TRBJ2-7; D perhaps matches TRBD1 (6 bases). Trimming cost V 0 bases and J 0 bases, with 7 bases left between them. The CDR3 sequence is 14 residues long. CDR1 and CDR2 from the germline V gene are SGHRS and YFSETQ. The CDR3: CASSLDRASYEQYF. For the CDR3, the DNA is TGCGCCAGCAGCTTGGACAGGGCCTCCTACGAGCAGTACTTC.

This chain links TRBV10-3 with TRBJ2-1, with D uncertain. This CDR3 has 17 residues. Germline assignment: CDR1 ENHRY and CDR2 SYGVKD. V was shortened by 0 bases and J by 5 bases, with 17 bases between the two germline ends. DNA of the CDR3: TGTGCCATCAGTGAGTCGATGGTGAACGGGTACAACAATGAGCAGTTCTTC. Encoded protein: CAISESMVNGYNNEQFF.

The chain has TRBV28 and TRBJ1-5; 9 bases agree with TRBD1. V shed 5 bases, J shed 14 bases, and the junction held 13 bases outside the gene matches. Per the germline V gene, CDR1 is MDHEN and CDR2 is SYDVKM. The CDR3 sequence is 14 residues long. CDR3 in DNA: TGTGCCAGCAGTCTATCAGACAGGGGGGTTGCTAAGCATTTT. This translates into CASSLSDRGVAKHF. The full variable domain, in which reference TRBV28 and TRBJ1-5 provide the parts outside the CDR3, is DVKVTQSSRYLVKRTGEKVFLECVQDMDHENMFWYRQDPGLGLRLIYFSYDVKMKEKGDIPEGYSVSREKKERFSLILESASTNQTSMYLCASSLSDRGVAKHFGDGTRLSIL.

V is TRBV12-5 and J is TRBJ2-3; maybe TRBD1 (6 bases). Germline lookup yields CDR1 LGHNT and CDR2 FRNRAP. V shed 6 bases and J shed 4 bases, with 8 bases lying between them. The CDR3 extends over 12 amino acids. The CDR3 DNA follows: TGTGCTAGTGGGTGGGGGCCAGATACGCAGTATTTT. This translates into CASGWGPDTQYF. The entire variable domain, with the rest obtained from reference TRBV12-5 and TRBJ2-3, is as follows: DARVTQTPRHKVTEMGQEVTMRCQPILGHNTVFWYRQTMMQGLELLAYFRNRAPLDDSGMPKDRFSAEMPDATLATLKIQPSEPRDSAVYFCASGWGPDTQYFGPGTRLTVL.

The genes are TRBV2 and TRBJ2-7; D ambiguous. The V gene's germline CDR1 is SNHLY and CDR2 FYNNEI. Trimming shortened V by 3 bases and J by 4 bases, and 7 bases separated the two germline ends. This CDR3 comprises 12 residues. CDR3: CASSDGLYEQYF. CDR3 DNA: TGTGCCAGCAGTGATGGGCTTTACGAGCAGTACTTC. Complete variable domain (other parts from reference TRBV2 and TRBJ2-7): EPEVTQTPSHQVTQMGQEVILRCVPISNHLYFYWYRQILGQKVEFLVSFYNNEISEKSEIFDDQFSVERPDGSNFTLKIRSTKLEDSAMYFCASSDGLYEQYFGPGTRLTVT.

The chain employs TRBV9 and TRBJ2-5; D not resolved. Trimming pared 2 bases from V and 6 bases from J, leaving 14 bases between. In germline, CDR1 is SGDLS, CDR2 YYNGEE. There are 14 residues in the CDR3. CDR3 DNA sequence: TGTGCCAGCAGCGTGGAACCGGGTCAAAAGACCCAGTACTTC. Protein product: CASSVEPGQKTQYF.

Comments on this clone: A junction boundary mismatches the germline segment, possibly from a read error. The chain carries TRBV19 and TRBJ1-2; TRBD1 might be the D (5 bases). CDR3 size: 15 residues. CDR1 LNHDA and CDR2 SQIVND come from the germline V gene (reference sequence). CDR3 protein: CASSTPSTEIYGNTF. CDR3 nucleotide sequence: TGTGCCAGTAGTACACCCTCGACAGAGATCTATGGCAACACCTTC.

This chain joins TRBV7-9 and TRBJ1-3, with D unresolved. There are 14 residues in the CDR3. Germline V gene data show CDR1 as SEHNR and CDR2 as FQNEAQ (reference sequence). Trimming took 2 bases from V and 0 from J, leaving 5 bases between them. CDR3 in amino acids: CASSLPFSGNTIYF. The CDR3 bases are TGTGCCAGCAGCTTACCATTCTCTGGAAACACCATATATTTT.

The chain has TRBV7-8 and TRBJ1-4; 8 bases line up with TRBD1. The germline CDR1 and CDR2 sequences are SGHVS and FQNEAQ. After removal of 6 bases from V and 5 bases from J, the junction contained 2 bases not matched to a gene. CDR3 length: 13 residues. CDR3 protein: CASRRQGNEKLFF. The CDR3 DNA follows: TGTGCCAGCAGGCGACAGGGGAATGAAAAACTGTTTTTT.

The J gene is TRBJ2-1, the V gene TRBV28; 9 bases agree with TRBD2. V shed 8 bases and J 8 bases; nucleotides not matched to a gene: 13. CDR1 and CDR2 from the germline V gene are MDHEN and SYDVKM. The CDR3 spans 15 residues. The CDR3 sequence: CASQGPSGMLDEQFF. CDR3 bases: TGTGCCAGCCAGGGGCCTAGCGGGATGTTAGATGAGCAGTTCTTC.

The chain recombines TRBV20-1 with TRBJ2-5, with a tentative D call TRBD2 (6 bases). Trimming left V 8 bases short and J 4 bases short, with 11 bases between. CDR1 and CDR2 from the germline V gene are DFQATT and SNEGSKA (reference sequence). CDR3 length equals 11 residues. CDR3 nucleotide sequence: TGCAGTCTACGGGGGATAGAGACCCAGTACTTC. Encoded protein: CSLRGIETQYF.

The chain links TRBV7-9 to TRBJ2-1; D is undetermined. This CDR3 region has 12 residues. Germline-derived CDR1 and CDR2 are SEHNR and FQNEAQ (reference sequence). V lost 3 bases and J lost 6, with 6 bases in between. The CDR3 DNA is TGTGCCAGCAGCTTCCTACCCAATGAGCAGTTCTTC. As protein: CASSFLPNEQFF.

This clone has more than one count but fewer than ten. V gene TRBV15 combines with J gene TRBJ1-1; the D gene is possibly TRBD1 (5 bases). The CDR3 is 16 residues long. V shed 0 bases and J shed 1 base, with 12 bases lying between them. Looked up from germline, CDR1 is LNHNV and CDR2 is YYDKDF (reference sequence). DNA of the CDR3: TGTGCCACCAGCAGAGATCGGTGGGGGGAGAACACTGAAGCTTTCTTT. Protein product: CATSRDRWGENTEAFF.

The J gene is TRBJ1-2, the V gene TRBV6-6; D is unclear. The CDR3 is 14 amino acids. Looked up from germline, CDR1 is MNHNY and CDR2 is SVGAGI (reference sequence). The V end was cut by 2 bases, the J end by 4 bases, with 11 bases between. The CDR3 DNA is TGTGCCAGCAGTTACCGTTCAGGCCCCTATGGCTACACCTTC. It encodes CASSYRSGPYGYTF.